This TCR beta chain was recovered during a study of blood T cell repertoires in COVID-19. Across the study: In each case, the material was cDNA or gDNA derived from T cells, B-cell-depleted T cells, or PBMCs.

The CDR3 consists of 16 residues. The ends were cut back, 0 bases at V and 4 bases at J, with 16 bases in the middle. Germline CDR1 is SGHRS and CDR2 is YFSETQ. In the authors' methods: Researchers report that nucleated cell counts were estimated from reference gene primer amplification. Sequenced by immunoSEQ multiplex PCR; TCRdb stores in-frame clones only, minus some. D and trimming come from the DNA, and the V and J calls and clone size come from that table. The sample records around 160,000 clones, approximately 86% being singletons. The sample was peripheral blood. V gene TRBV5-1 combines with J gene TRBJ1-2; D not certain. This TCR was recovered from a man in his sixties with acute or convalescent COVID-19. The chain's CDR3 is CASSLEVRPTIYGYTF. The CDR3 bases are TGCGCCAGCAGCTTGGAGGTCAGGCCGACAATCTATGGCTACACCTTC. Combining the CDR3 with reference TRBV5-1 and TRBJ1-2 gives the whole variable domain KAGVTQTPRYLIKTRGQQVTLSCSPISGHRSVSWYQQTPGQGLQFLFEYFSETQRNKGNFPGRFSGRQFSNSRSEMNVSTLELGDSALYLCASSLEVRPTIYGYTFGSGTRLTVV.